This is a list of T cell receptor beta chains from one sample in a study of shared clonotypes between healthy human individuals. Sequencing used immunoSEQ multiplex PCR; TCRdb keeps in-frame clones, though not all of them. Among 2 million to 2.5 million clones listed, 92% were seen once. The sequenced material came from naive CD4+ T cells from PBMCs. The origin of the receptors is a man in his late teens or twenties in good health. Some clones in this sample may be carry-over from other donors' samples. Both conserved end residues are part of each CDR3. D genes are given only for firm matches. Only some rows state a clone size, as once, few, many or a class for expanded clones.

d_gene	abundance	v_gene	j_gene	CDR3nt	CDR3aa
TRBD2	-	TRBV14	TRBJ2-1	TGTGCCAGCAGCCAAGATGTGGGGGGGTATGCCGACAATGAGCAGTTCTTC	CASSQDVGGYADNEQFF
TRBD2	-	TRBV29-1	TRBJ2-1	TGCAGCTCTTGGGGCGGGAGAGGGGATACTGAGCAGTTCTTC	CSSWGGRGDTEQFF
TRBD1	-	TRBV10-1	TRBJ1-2	TGCGCCAGCAGCCCGGACAGGTCCTATGGCTACACCTTC	CASSPDRSYGYTF
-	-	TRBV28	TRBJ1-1	TGTGCCAGCAGTAGGGACGGAGCTTTCTTT	CASSRDGAFF
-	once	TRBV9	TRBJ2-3	TGTGCCAGCAGCGTAGCCGGGCTACTAAGCACAGATACGCAGTATTTT	CASSVAGLLSTDTQYF
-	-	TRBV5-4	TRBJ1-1	TGTGCCAGCAGCCCTGGGGGCGCGCGTAACGCTGAAGCTTTCTTT	CASSPGGARNAEAFF
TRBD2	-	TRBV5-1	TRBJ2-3	TGCGCCAGCAGCTTCGGACTAGCGGGAGGCACAGATACGCAGTATTTT	CASSFGLAGGTDTQYF
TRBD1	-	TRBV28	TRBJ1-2	TGTGCCAGCAGTCCGGGGGGACAGGGGCTCTATGGCTACACCTTC	CASSPGGQGLYGYTF
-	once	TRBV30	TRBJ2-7	TGTGCCTGGAGTGTTTCTAGCGAGCAGTACTTC	CAWSVSSEQYF
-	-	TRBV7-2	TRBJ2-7	TGTGCCAGCAGCTTAGTTGTCGGCGGCTCTAGCTCCTACGAGCAGTACTTC	CASSLVVGGSSSYEQYF
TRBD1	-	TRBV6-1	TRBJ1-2	TGTGCCAGCAGTGCGACAGGGCAGACTAACTATGGCTACACCTTC	CASSATGQTNYGYTF
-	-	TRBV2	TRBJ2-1	TGTGCCAGCGGGCCGGGGGGCACGTTCTTC	CASGPGGTFF
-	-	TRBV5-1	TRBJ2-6	TGCGCCAGCAGCCCGGGACGGGACTCTGGGGCCAACGTCCTGACTTTC	CASSPGRDSGANVLTF
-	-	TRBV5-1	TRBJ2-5	TGCGCCAGCAGCTTGGAGCAGGGAGGAGAGACCCAGTACTTC	CASSLEQGGETQYF
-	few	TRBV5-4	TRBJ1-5	TGTGCCAGCAGCTTGTGGGGAAATCAGCCCCAGCATTTT	CASSLWGNQPQHF
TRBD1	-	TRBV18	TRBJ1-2	TGTGCCAGCTGGGGAGACAGGGGCGCCTATGGCTACACCTTC	CASWGDRGAYGYTF
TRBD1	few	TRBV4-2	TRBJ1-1	TGTGCCAGCAGCCGCCGGGACAGGGAGACTGAAGCTTTCTTT	CASSRRDRETEAFF
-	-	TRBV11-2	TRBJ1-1	TGTGCCAGCAGCTTAGAGCCCATGAACACTGAAGCTTTCTTT	CASSLEPMNTEAFF
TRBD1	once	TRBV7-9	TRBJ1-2	TGTGCCAGCAGCCCCCGAAAGACAGGGATCGGCTACACCTTC	CASSPRKTGIGYTF
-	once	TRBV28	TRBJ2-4	TGTGCCAGCAGTTTACTTATACGGGAAAACATTCAGTACTTC	CASSLLIRENIQYF
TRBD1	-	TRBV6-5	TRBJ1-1	TGTGCCAGCAGTTACTCGGGGACAGGTAGTTCAGCTTTCTTT	CASSYSGTGSSAFF
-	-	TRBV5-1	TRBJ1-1	TGCGCCAGCAGCCCCCGAGGGGTCAGCCTGAACACTGAAGCTTTCTTT	CASSPRGVSLNTEAFF
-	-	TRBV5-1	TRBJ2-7	TGCGCCAGCAGCACAACTTTGAGCTCCTACGAGCAGTACTTC	CASSTTLSSYEQYF
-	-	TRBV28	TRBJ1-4	TGTGCCAGCAGTGCATGGGGCGGAACTAATGAAAAACTGTTTTTT	CASSAWGGTNEKLFF